One T cell receptor (beta chain) is described in this entry. The data derive from a study of T cell changes during pregnancy in multiple sclerosis. Clones were read by immunoSEQ multiplex PCR, and TCRdb kept only the in-frame ones, dropping some. The sample includes 65,000 to 85,000 clones, roughly 92% of them seen just once. The sample was CD4+ T cells from peripheral blood mononuclear cells, taken before pregnancy. This TCR derives from a female donor with multiple sclerosis, enrolled in a pregnancy study.

As DNA, the CDR3 is TGCGCCAGCAGTTTAGGGACTAGCGGGAGATCCTACAATGAGCAGTTCTTC. It encodes CASSLGTSGRSYNEQFF. This chain joins TRBV10-1 and TRBJ2-1; 14 positions agree with TRBD2. V lost 5 bases to trimming and J lost 1 base; unmatched junction nucleotides: 4. The CDR3 covers 17 residues. Germline CDR1 reads WNHNN; CDR2 reads SYGVQD (reference sequence).